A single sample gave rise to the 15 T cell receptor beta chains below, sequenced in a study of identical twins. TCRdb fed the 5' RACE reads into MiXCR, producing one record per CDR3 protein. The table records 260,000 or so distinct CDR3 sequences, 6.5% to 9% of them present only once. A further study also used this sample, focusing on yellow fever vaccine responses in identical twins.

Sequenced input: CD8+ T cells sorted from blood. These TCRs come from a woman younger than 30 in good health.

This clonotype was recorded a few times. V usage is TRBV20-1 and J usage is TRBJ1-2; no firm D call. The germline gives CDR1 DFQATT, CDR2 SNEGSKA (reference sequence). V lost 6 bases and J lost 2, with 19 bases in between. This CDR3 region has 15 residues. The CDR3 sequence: CSASTTVAENYGYTF. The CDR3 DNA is TGCAGTGCCTCCACGACGGTGGCAGAAAACTATGGCTACACCTTC.

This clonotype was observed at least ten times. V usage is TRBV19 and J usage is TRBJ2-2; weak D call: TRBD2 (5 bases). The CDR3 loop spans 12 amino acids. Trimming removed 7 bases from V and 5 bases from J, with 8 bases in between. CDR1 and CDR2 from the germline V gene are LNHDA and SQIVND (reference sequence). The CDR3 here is CASTGETGELFF. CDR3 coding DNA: TGTGCCAGTACCGGGGAGACCGGGGAGCTGTTTTTT.

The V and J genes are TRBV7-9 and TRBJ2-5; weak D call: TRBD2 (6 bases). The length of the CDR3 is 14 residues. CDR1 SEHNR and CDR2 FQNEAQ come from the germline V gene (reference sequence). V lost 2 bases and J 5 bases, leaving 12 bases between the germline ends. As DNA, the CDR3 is TGTGCCAGCAGCTTATACGCGGCGGGGGAGACCCAGTACTTC. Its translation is CASSLYAAGETQYF.

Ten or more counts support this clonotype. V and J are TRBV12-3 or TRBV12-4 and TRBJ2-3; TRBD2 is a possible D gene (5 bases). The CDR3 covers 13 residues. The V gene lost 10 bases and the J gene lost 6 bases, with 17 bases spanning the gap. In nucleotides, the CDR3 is TGTGCCATCCTAAGGACTGGCTCGGATACGCAGTATTTT. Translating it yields CAILRTGSDTQYF.

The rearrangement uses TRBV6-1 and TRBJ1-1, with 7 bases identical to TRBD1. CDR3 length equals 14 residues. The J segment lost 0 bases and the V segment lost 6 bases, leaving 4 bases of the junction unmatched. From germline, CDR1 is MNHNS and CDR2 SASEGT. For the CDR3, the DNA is TGTGCCAGCAGGACGGGACAGTTGAACACTGAAGCTTTCTTT. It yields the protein CASRTGQLNTEAFF.

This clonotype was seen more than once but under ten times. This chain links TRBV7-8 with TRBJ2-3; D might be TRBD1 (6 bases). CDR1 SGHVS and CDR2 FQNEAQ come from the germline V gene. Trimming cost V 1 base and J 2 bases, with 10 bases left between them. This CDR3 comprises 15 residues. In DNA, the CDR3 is TGTGCCAGCAGCTTAGTTGACAGGATCACAGATACGCAGTATTTT. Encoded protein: CASSLVDRITDTQYF.

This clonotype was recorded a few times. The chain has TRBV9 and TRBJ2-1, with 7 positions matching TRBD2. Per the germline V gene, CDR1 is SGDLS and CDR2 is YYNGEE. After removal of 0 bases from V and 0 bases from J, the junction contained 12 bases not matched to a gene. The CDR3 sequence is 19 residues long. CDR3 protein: CASSVAPVLGGSSYNEQFF. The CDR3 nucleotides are TGTGCCAGCAGCGTAGCTCCGGTTTTGGGCGGGAGCTCCTACAATGAGCAGTTCTTC.

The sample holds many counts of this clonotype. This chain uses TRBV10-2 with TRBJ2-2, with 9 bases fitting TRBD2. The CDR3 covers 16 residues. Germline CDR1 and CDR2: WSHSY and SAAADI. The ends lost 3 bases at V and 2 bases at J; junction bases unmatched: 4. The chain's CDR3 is CASSDWRGGNTGELFF. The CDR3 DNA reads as TGCGCCAGCAGTGATTGGCGGGGGGGAAACACCGGGGAGCTGTTTTTT.

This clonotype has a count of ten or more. CDR3: CASSWGLGLRYGYTF. CDR3 DNA: TGTGCCAGCAGTTGGGGTTTAGGACTCCGCTATGGCTACACCTTC. This chain links TRBV12-3 or TRBV12-4 with TRBJ1-2; D gene unclear. Trimming shortened V by 4 bases and J by 4 bases, and 16 bases separated the two germline ends. The CDR3 is 15 amino acids.

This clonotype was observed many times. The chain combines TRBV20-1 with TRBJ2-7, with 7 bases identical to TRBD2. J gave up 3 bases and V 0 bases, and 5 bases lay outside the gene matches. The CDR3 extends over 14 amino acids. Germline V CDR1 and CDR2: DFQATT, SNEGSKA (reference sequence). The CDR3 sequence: CSAREERDHYEQYF. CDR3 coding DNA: TGCAGTGCTAGAGAGGAGCGGGACCACTACGAGCAGTACTTC.

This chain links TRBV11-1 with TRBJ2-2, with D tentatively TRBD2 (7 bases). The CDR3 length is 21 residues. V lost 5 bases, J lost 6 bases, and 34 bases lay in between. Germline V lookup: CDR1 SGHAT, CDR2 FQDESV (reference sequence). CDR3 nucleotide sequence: TGTGCCAGCAGCCTATCCGGGGGGCAGTTAGGCCCCTATGTCTCGGCCGGGGAGCTGTTTTTT. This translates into CASSLSGGQLGPYVSAGELFF.

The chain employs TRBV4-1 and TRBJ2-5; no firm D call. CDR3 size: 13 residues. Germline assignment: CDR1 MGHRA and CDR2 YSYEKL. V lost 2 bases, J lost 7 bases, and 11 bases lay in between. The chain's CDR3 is CASSQSDEGTQYF. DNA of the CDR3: TGCGCCAGCAGCCAAAGCGACGAAGGGACCCAGTACTTC.

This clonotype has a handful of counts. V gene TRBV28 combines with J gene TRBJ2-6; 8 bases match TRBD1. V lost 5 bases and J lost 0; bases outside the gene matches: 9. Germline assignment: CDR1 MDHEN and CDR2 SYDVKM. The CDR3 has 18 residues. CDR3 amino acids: CASSTRTGSDSGANVLTF. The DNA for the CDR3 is TGTGCCAGCAGTACTAGGACAGGGTCAGACTCTGGGGCCAACGTCCTGACTTTC.

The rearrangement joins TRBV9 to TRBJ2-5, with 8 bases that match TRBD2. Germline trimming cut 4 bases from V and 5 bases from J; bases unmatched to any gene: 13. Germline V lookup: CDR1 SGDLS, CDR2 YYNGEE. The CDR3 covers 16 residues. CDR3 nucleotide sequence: TGTGCCAGCAGCCCCCCCACGTCCAGCGGGAGTGAGACCCAGTACTTC. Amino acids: CASSPPTSSGSETQYF.

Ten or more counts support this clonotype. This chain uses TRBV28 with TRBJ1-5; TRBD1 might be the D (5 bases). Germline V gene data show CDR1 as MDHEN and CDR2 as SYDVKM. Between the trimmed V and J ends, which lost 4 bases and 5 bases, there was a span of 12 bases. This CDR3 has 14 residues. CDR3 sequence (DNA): TGTGCCAGCAGTTGGGTTAGGGGAGATCAGCCCCAGCATTTT. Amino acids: CASSWVRGDQPQHF.